This entry concerns a single T cell receptor (beta chain). This entry is derived from a study of CD8 T cells in Susac syndrome. RNA was extracted with the RNeasy kit, and a quantity of about 0.45 to 1 ug was reverse transcribed using random hexamers. TCRdb redid the calling of the immunoSEQ multiplex PCR reads with MiXCR, one entry per CDR3 protein. This sample has about 250,000 distinct CDR3 sequences, with over 85% found just once. Per the germline V gene, CDR1 is SGHTA and CDR2 is FQGNSA. The V end was cut by 1 base, the J end by 2 bases, with 8 bases between. The CDR3 extends over 15 amino acids. The sequence came from a human donor with multiple sclerosis. The chain joins TRBV7-2 to TRBJ1-4; D call uncertain. The sequencing input was CD4+ T cells from PBMCs. The CDR3, as DNA: TGTGCCAGCAGCTTAGTAGCCGGGACTAATGAAAAACTGTTTTTT. Protein sequence: CASSLVAGTNEKLFF. The whole variable domain, remainder taken from reference TRBV7-2 and TRBJ1-4, is GAGVSQSPSNKVTEKGKDVELRCDPISGHTALYWYRQSLGQGLEFLIYFQGNSAPDKSGLPSDRFSAERTGGSVSTLTIQRTQQEDSAVYLCASSLVAGTNEKLFFGSGTQLSVL.